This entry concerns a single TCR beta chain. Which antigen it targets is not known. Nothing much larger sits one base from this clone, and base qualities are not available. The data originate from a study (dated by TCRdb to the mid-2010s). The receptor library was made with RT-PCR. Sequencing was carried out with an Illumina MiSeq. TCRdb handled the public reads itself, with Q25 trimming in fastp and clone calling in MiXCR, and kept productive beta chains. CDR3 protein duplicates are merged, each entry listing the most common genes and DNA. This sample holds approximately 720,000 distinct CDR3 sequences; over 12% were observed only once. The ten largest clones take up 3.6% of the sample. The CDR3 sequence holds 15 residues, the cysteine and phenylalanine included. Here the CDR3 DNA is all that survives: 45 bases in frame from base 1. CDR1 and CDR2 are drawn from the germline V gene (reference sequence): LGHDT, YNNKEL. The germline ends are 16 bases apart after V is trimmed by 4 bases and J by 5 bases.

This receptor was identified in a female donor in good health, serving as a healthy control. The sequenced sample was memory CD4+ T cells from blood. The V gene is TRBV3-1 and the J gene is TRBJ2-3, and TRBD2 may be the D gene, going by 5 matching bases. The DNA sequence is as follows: TGTGCCAGCAGCCGCGGGCCTTGGTCGGGAGATACGCAGTATTTT. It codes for CASSRGPWSGDTQYF.